This T cell receptor (beta chain) comes out of a study of OX40 agonist ivuxolimab in advanced cancers. On the study more broadly: Patients were given ivuxolimab, an antibody that agonizes OX40 (CD134). The dose-escalation cohort had hepatocellular carcinoma, melanoma, renal cell or head and neck cancer.

Germline trimming cut 2 bases from V and 0 bases from J; bases unmatched to any gene: 1. This CDR3 is 14 amino acids long. In germline, CDR1 is SGHRS, CDR2 YFSETQ. This clone was detected only a few times. Autoimmune disease history or systemic immunosuppression disqualified patients. Blood specimens came from baseline, cycle 4 day 1, and cycle 7 day 1. Profiling relied on immunoSEQ multiplex PCR, and the TCRdb table lists in-frame clones only, not all of them. The sample consists of roughly 93,000 clones, under 85% of them appearing once. The rearrangement links TRBV5-1 to TRBJ1-1, with TRBD1 matching over 7 bases. The receptor's source is an adult with an advanced solid tumor such as melanoma, head and neck, liver or kidney cancer. The sample consisted of CD4+ or CD8+ T cells sorted from blood, taken in a trial of the OX40 agonist ivuxolimab. CDR3 DNA: TGCGCCAGCAGCTTACAGGGGATGAACACTGAAGCTTTCTTT. Its translation: CASSLQGMNTEAFF.